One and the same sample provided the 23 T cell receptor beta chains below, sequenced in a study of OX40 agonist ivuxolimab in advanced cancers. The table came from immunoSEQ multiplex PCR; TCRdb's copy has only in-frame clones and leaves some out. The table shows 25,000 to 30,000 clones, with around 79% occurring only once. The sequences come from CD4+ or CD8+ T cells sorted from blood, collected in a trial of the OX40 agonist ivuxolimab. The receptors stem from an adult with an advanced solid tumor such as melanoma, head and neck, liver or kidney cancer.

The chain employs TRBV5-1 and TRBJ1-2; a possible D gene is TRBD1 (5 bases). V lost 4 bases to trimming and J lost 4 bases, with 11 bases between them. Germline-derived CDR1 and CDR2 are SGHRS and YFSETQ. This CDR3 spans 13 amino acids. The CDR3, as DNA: TGCGCCAGCAGCCTGGGACTGATCTATGGCTACACCTTC. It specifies CASSLGLIYGYTF.

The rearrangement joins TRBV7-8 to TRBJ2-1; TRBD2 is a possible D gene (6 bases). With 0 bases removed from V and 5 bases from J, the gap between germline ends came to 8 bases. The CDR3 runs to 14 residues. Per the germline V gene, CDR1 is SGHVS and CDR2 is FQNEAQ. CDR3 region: CASSLASGDNEQFF. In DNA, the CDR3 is TGTGCCAGCAGCTTAGCTAGCGGTGACAATGAGCAGTTCTTC.

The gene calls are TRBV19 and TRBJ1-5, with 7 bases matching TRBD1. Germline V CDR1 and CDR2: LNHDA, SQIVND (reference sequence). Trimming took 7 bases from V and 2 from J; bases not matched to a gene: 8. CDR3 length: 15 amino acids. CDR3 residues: CASNRQGGGNQPQHF. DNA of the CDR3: TGTGCCAGTAACCGACAGGGTGGCGGCAATCAGCCCCAGCATTTT.

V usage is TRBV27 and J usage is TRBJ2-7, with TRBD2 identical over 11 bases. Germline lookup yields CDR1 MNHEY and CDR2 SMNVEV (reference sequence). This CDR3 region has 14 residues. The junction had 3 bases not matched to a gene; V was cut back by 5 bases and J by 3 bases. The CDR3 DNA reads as TGTGCCAGCAGTGCCGGGACTAGCGGCTACGAGCAGTACTTC. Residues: CASSAGTSGYEQYF.

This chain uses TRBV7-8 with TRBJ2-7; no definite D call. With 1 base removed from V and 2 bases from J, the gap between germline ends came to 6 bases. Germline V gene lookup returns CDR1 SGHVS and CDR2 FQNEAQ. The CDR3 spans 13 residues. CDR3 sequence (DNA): TGTGCCAGCAGCTTAGGTCGGACCTACGAGCAGTACTTC. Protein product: CASSLGRTYEQYF. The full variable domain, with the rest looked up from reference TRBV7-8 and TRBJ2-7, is GAGVSQSPRYKVAKRGQDVALRCDPISGHVSLFWYQQALGQGPEFLTYFQNEAQLDKSGLPSDRFFAERPEGSVSTLKIQRTQQEDSAVYLCASSLGRTYEQYFGPGTRLTVT.

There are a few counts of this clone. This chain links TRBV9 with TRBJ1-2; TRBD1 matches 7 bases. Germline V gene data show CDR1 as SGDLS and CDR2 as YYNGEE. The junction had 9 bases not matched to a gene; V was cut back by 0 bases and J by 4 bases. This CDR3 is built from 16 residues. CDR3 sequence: CASSVGKNRDSYGYTF. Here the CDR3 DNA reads TGTGCCAGCAGCGTAGGGAAGAACCGGGACAGCTATGGCTACACCTTC.

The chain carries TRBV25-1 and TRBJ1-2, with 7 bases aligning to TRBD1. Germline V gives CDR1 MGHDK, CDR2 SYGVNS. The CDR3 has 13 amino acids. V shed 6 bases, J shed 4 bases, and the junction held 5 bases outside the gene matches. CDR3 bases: TGTGCCAGCAGCCCGACAGGGACCTATGGCTACACCTTC. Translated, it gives CASSPTGTYGYTF.

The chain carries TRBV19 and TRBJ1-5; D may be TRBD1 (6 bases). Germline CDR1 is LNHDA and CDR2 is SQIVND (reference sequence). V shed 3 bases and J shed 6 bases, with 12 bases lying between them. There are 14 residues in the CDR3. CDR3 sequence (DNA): TGTGCCAGTAGTATGTTCAGGGGAGGTCAGCCCCAGCATTTT. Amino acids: CASSMFRGGQPQHF.

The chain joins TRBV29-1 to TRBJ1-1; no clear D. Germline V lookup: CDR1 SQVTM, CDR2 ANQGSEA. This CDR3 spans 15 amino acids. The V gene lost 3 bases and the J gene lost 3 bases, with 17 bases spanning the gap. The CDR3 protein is CSVDIGAYTYTEAFF. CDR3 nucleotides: TGCAGCGTTGATATTGGCGCCTACACTTACACTGAAGCTTTCTTT.

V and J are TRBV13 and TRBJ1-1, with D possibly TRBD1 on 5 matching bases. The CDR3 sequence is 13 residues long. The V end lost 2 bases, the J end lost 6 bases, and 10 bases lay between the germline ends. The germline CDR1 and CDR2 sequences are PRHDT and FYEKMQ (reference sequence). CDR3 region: CASSLRGSAEAFF. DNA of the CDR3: TGTGCCAGCAGCTTAAGGGGCTCGGCTGAAGCTTTCTTT.

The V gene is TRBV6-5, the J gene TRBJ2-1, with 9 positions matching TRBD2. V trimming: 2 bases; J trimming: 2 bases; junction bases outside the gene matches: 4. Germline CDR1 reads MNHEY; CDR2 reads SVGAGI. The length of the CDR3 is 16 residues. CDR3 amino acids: CASSYGLAGPYNEQFF. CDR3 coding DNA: TGTGCCAGCAGTTACGGGCTAGCGGGACCCTACAATGAGCAGTTCTTC.

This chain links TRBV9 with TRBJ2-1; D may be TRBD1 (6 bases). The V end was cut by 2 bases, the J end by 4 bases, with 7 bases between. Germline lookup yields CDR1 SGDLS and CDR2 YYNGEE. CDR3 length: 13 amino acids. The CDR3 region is CASSVDRYNEQFF. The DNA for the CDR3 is TGTGCCAGCAGCGTCGACAGGTACAATGAGCAGTTCTTC.

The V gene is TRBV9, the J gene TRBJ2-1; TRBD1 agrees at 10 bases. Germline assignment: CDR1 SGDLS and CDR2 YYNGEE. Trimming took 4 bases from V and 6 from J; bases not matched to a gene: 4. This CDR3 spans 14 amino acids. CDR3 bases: TGTGCCAGCAGCAGCTGGACAGGGGGCAATGAGCAGTTCTTC. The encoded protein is CASSSWTGGNEQFF.

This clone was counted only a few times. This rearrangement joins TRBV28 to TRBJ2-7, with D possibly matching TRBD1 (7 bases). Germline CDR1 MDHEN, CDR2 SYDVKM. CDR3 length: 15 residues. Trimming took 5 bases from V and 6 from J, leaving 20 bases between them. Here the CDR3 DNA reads TGTGCCAGCAGTGGGGGGACAGTAAATTTCGGCGAGCAGTACTTC. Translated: CASSGGTVNFGEQYF.

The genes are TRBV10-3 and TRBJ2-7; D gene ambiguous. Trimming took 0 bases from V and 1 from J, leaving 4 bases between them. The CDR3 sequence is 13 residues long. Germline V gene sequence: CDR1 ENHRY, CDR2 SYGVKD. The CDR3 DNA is TGTGCCATCAGTGAGTCGACTTCCTACGAGCAGTACTTC. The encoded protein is CAISESTSYEQYF.

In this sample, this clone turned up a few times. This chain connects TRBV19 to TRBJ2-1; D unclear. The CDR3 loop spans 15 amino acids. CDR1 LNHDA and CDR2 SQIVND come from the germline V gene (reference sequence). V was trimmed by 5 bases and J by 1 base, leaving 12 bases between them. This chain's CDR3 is CASSVLLGSYNEQFF. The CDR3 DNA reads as TGTGCCAGTAGTGTTCTACTGGGGTCCTACAATGAGCAGTTCTTC.

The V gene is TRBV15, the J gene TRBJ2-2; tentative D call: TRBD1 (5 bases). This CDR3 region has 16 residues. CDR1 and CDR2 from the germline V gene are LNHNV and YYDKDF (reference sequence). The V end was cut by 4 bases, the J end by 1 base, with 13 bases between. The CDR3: CATSIGRVGNTGELFF. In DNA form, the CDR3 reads TGTGCCACCAGCATCGGCAGGGTTGGGAACACCGGGGAGCTGTTTTTT.

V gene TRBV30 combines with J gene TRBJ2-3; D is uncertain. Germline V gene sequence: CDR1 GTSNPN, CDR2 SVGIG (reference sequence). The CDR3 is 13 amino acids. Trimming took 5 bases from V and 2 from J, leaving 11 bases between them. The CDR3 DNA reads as TGTGCCTGGGGCCCGGAGAACACAGATACGCAGTATTTT. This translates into CAWGPENTDTQYF.

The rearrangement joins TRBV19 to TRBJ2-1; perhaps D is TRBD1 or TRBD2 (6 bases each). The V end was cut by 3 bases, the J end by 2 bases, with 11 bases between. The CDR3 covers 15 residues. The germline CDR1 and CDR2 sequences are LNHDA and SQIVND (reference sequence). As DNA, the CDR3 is TGTGCCAGTAGTATTGGGGGGCGGGCCTACAATGAGCAGTTCTTC. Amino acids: CASSIGGRAYNEQFF.

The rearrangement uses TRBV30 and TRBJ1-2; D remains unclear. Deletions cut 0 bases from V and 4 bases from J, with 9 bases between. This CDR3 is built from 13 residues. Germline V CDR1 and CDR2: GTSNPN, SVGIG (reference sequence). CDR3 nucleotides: TGTGCCTGGAGTGTTGGTGACACCTATGGCTACACCTTC. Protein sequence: CAWSVGDTYGYTF.

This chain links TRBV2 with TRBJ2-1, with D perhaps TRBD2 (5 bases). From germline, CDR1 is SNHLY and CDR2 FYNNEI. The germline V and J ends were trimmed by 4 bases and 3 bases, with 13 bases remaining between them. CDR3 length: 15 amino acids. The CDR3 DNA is TGTGCCAGCAGTGCTCTAGCAACCCGCTACAATGAGCAGTTCTTC. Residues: CASSALATRYNEQFF.

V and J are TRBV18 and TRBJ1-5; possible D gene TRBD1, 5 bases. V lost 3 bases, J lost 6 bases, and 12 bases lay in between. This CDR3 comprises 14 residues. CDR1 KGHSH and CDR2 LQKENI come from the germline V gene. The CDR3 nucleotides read TGTGCCAGCTCACCCGGAGGAGGGGTTCAGCCCCAGCATTTT. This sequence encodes CASSPGGGVQPQHF.

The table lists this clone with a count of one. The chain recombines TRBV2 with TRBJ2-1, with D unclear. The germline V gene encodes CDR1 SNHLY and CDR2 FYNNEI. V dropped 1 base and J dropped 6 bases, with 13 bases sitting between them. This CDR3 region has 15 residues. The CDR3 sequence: CASSEGPWLGNEQFF. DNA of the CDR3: TGTGCCAGCAGTGAAGGGCCCTGGCTCGGCAATGAGCAGTTCTTC. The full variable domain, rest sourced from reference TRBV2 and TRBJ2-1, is EPEVTQTPSHQVTQMGQEVILRCVPISNHLYFYWYRQILGQKVEFLVSFYNNEISEKSEIFDDQFSVERPDGSNFTLKIRSTKLEDSAMYFCASSEGPWLGNEQFFGPGTRLTVL.